This T cell receptor beta chain was recovered during a study of T cells expressing NK-cell markers. Findings of the study overall: Dominant NKG2C+ clonotypes were found to form about 1.0-8% of CD8+ T cells in over 5 donors.

Germline V gene lookup returns CDR1 LGHDT and CDR2 YNNKEL (reference sequence). The CDR3 has 12 residues. As for this clonotype: Its cognate antigen is unknown.

TCRdb re-analyzed the 5' RACE reads; it lists each CDR3 protein once, without DNA. Found here are 400,000 to 550,000 distinct CDR3 sequences; the top ten clones hold approximately 6.8%. Sequenced sample: blood T cells: a sorted CD56 or NKG2C T cell subset, CD4+ or CD8+ T cells, or bulk PBMC T cells (not recorded which). V and J are TRBV3-1 and TRBJ2-1. The clonotype was recovered from a woman aged 18 to 75 in good health. The CDR3 region is CASSQIGVEQFF.